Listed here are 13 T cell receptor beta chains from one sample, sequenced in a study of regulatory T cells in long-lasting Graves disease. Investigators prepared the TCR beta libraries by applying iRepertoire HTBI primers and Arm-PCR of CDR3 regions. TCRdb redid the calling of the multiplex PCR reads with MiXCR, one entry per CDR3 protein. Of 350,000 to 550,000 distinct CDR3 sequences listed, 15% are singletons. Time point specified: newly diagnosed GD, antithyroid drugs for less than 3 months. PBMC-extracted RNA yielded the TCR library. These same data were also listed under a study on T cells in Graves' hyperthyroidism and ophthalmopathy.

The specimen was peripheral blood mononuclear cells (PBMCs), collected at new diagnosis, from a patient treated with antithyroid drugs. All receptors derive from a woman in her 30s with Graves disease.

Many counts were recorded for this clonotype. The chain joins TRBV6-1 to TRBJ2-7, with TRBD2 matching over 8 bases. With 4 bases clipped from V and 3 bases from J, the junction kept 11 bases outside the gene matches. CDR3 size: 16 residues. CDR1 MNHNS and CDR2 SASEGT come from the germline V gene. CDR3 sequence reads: CASSGREGSGIYEQYF. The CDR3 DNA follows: TGTGCCAGCAGTGGCCGTGAGGGTAGCGGGATCTACGAGCAGTACTTC.

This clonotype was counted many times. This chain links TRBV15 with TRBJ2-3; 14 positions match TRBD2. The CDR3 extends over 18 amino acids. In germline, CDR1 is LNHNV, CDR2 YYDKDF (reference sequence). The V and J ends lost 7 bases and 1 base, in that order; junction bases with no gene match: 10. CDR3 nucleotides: TGTGCCACCAACGAGGGGACTAGCGGGAGACCCCGCACAGATACGCAGTATTTT. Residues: CATNEGTSGRPRTDTQYF.

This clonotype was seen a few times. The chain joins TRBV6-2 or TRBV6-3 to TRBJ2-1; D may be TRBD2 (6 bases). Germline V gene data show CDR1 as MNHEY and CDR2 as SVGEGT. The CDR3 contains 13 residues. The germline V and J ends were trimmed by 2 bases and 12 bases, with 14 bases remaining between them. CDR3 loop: CASSYGTGTLQFF. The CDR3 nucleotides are TGTGCCAGCAGTTACGGGACGGGGACTTTGCAGTTCTTC.

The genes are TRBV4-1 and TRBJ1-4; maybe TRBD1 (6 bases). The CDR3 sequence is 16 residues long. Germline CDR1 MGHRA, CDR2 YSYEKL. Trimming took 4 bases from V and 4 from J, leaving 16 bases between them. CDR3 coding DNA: TGCGCCAGCAGCCGAACAGGACAGCCCGATAATGAAAAACTGTTTTTT. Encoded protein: CASSRTGQPDNEKLFF.

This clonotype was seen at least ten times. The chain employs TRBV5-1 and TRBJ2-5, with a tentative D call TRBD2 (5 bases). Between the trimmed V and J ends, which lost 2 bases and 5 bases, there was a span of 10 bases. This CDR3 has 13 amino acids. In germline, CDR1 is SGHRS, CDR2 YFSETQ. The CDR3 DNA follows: TGCGCCAGCAGCTTCATCTGGAGGGAGACCCAGTACTTC. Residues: CASSFIWRETQYF.

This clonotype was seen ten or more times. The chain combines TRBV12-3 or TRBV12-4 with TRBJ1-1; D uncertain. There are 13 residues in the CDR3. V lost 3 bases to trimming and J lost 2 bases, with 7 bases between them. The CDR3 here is CASSLMTNTEAFF. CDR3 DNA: TGTGCCAGCAGTTTGATGACAAACACTGAAGCTTTCTTT.

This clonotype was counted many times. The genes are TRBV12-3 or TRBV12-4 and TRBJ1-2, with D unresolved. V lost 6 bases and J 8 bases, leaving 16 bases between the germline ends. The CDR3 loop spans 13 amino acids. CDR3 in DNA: TGTGCCAGCAGCCTGATCGGGCAGTTAGGCTACACCTTC. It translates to CASSLIGQLGYTF.

The DNA for the CDR3 is TGTGCCAGCAGCGCTATCAGAGCGGGAGGGGAAGATACGCAGTATTTT. This translates into CASSAIRAGGEDTQYF. The genes are TRBV2 and TRBJ2-3; TRBD2 matches at 10 bases. Unmatched junction bases numbered 11, after V lost 6 bases and J lost 5 bases. The V gene's germline CDR1 is SNHLY and CDR2 FYNNEI. The CDR3 is 16 residues long.

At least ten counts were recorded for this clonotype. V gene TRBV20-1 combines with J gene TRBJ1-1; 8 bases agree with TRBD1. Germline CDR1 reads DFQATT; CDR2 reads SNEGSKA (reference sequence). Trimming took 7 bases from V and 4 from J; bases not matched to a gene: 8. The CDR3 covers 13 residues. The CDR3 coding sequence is TGCAGTGTCTCACTTCAGGGGGCCACTGAAGCTTTCTTT. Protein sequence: CSVSLQGATEAFF.

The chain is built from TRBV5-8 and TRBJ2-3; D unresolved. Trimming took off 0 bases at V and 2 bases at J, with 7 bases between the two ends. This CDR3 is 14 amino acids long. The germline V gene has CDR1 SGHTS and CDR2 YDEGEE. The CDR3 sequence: CASSLEGPTDTQYF. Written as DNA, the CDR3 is TGTGCCAGCAGCTTGGAGGGCCCCACAGATACGCAGTATTTT.

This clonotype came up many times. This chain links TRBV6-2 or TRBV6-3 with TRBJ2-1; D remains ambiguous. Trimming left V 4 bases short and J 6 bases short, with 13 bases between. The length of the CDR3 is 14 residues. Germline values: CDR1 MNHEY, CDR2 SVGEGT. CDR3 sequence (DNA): TGTGCCAGCAGTTCTGCCACCACGGCCAATGAGCAGTTCTTC. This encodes CASSSATTANEQFF.

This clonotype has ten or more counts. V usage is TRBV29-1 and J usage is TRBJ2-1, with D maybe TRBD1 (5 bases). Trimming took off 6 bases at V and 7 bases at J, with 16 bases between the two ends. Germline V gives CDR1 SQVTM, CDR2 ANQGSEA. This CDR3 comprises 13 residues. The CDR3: CSVGANLRNEQFF. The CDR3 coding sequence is TGCAGCGTAGGGGCTAATCTACGGAATGAGCAGTTCTTC.

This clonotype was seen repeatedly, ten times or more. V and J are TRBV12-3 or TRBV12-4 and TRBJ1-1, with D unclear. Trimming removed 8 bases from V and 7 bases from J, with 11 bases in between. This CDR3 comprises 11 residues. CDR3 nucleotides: TGTGCCAGCTTCTACGGGGATGAAGCTTTCTTT. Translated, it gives CASFYGDEAFF.